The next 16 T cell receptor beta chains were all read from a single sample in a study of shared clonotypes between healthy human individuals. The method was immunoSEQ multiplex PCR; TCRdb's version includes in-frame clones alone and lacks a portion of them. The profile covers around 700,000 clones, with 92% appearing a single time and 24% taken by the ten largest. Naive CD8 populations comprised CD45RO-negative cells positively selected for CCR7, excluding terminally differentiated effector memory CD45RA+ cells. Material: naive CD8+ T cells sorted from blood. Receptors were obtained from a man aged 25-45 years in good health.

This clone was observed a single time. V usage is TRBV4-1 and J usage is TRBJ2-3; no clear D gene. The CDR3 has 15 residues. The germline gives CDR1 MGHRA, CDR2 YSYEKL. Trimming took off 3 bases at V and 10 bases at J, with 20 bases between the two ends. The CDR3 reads CASSQDIALIQPQYF. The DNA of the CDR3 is TGCGCCAGCAGCCAGGATATTGCTCTCATCCAGCCGCAGTATTTT.

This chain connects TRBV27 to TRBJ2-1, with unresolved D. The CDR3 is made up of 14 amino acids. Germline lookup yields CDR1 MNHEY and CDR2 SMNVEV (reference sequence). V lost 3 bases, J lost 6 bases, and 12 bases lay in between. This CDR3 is CASSLAAWSNEQFF. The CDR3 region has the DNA TGTGCCAGCAGTTTGGCGGCCTGGTCCAATGAGCAGTTCTTC.

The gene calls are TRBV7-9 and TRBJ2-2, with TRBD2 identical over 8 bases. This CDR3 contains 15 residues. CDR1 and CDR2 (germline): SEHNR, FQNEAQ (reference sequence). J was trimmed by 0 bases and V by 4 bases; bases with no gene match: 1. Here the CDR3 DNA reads TGTGCCAGCAGCTCTAGCGGGCCGAACACCGGGGAGCTGTTTTTT. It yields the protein CASSSSGPNTGELFF.

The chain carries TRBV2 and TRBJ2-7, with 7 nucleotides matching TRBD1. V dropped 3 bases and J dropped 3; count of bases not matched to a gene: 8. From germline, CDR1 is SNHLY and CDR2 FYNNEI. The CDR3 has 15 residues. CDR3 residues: CASSDLNRGYYEQYF. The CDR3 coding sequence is TGTGCCAGCAGTGACTTAAACAGGGGATACTACGAGCAGTACTTC.

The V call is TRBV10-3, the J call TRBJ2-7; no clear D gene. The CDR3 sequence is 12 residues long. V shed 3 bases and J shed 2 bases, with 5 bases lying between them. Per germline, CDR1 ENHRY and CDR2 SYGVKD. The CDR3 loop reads CAISDEAYEQYF. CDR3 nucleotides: TGTGCCATCAGTGATGAGGCCTACGAGCAGTACTTC.

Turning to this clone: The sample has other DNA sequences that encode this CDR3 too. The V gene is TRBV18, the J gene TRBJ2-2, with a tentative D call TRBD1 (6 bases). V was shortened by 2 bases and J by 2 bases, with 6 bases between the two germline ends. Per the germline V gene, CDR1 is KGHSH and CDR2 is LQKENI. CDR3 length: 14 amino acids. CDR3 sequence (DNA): TGTGCCAGCTCACCAGGGGGCAACACCGGGGAGCTGTTTTTT. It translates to CASSPGGNTGELFF.

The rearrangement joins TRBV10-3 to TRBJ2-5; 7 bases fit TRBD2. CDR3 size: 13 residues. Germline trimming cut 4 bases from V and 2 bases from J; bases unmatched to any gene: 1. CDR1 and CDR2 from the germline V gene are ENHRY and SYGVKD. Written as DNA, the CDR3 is TGTGCCATCAGTGTTAGCGGGCAAGAGACCCAGTACTTC. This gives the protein CAISVSGQETQYF.

CDR3 amino acids: CASSLGNPTIYEQYF. In nucleotides, the CDR3 is TGTGCCAGCAGCTTAGGCAACCCGACGATCTACGAGCAGTACTTC. This chain uses TRBV13 with TRBJ2-7; D is ambiguous. V shed 0 bases and J shed 3 bases, with 12 bases lying between them. The CDR3 is 15 residues long. Germline V gene sequence: CDR1 PRHDT, CDR2 FYEKMQ (reference sequence). The full variable domain, in which reference TRBV13 and TRBJ2-7 provide the parts outside the CDR3, is AAGVIQSPRHLIKEKRETATLKCYPIPRHDTVYWYQQGPGQDPQFLISFYEKMQSDKGSIPDRFSAQQFSDYHSELNMSSLELGDSALYFCASSLGNPTIYEQYFGPGTRLTVT.

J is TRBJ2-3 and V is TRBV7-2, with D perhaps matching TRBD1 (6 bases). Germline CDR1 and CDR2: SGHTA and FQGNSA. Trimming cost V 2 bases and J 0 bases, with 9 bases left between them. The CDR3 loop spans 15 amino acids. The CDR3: CASSLNRASTDTQYF. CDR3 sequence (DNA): TGTGCCAGCAGCTTAAACAGGGCCAGCACAGATACGCAGTATTTT.

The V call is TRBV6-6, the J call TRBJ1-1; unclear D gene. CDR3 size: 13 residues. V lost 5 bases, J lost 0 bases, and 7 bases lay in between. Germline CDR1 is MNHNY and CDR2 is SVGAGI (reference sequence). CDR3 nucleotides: TGTGCCAGCAGTGATTTAATGAACACTGAAGCTTTCTTT. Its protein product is CASSDLMNTEAFF.

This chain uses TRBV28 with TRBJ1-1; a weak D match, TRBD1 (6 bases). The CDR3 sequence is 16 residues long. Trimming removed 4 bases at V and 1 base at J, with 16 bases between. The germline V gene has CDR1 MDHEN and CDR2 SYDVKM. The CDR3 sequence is CASSSFTLTGNTEAFF. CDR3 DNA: TGTGCCAGCAGTTCCTTCACCCTGACAGGGAACACTGAAGCTTTCTTT.

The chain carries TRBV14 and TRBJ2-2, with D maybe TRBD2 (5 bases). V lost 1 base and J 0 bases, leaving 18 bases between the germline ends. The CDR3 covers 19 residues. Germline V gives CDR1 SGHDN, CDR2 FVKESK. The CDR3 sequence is CASSQAVSSGLPNTGELFF. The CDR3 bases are TGTGCCAGCAGCCAAGCTGTGTCCAGCGGCCTCCCGAACACCGGGGAGCTGTTTTTT. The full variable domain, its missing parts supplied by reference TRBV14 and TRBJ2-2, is EAGVTQFPSHSVIEKGQTVTLRCDPISGHDNLYWYRRVMGKEIKFLLHFVKESKQDESGMPNNRFLAERTGGTYSTLKVQPAELEDSGVYFCASSQAVSSGLPNTGELFFGEGSRLTVL.

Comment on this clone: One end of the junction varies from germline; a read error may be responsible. The CDR3 protein is CASSLGQGKETQYF. The CDR3 nucleotides are TGTGCTAGCAGCTTAGGACAGGGTAAAGAGACCCAGTACTTC. V usage is TRBV7-7 and J usage is TRBJ2-5; the match to TRBD1 covers 8 bases. The CDR3 is 14 residues long. Germline CDR1 is SSHAT and CDR2 is FNYEAQ (reference sequence). Drawing the rest from reference TRBV7-7 and TRBJ2-5, the complete variable domain is GAGVSQSPRYKVTKRGQDVTLRCDPISSHATLYWYQQALGQGPEFLTYFNYEAQPDKSGLPSDRFSAERPEGSISTLTIQRTEQRDSAMYRCASSLGQGKETQYFGPGTRLLVL.

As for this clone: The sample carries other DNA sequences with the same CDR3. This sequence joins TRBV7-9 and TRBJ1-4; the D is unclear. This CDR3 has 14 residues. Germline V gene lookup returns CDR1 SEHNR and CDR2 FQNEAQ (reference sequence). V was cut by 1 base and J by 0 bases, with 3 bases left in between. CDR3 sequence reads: CASSLGTTNEKLFF. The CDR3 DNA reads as TGTGCCAGCAGCTTAGGAACAACTAATGAAAAACTGTTTTTT.

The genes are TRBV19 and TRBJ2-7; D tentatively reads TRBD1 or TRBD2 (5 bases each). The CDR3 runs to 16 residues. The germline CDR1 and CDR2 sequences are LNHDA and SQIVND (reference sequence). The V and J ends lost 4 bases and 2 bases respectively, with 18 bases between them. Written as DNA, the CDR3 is TGTGCCAGTAGTAGAGGACCGGGACGGATTCCCTACGAGCAGTACTTC. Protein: CASSRGPGRIPYEQYF.

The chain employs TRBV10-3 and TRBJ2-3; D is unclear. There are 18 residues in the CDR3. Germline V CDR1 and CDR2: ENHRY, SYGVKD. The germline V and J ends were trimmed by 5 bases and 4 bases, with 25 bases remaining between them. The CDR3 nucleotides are TGTGCCATCAGTAACGAGTCTTGGGAAAGTAAAGACGCAGATACGCAGTATTTT. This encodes CAISNESWESKDADTQYF.